The 32 T cell receptor beta chains below come from one sample, sequenced in a study of blood T cell repertoires in COVID-19. Sequencing used immunoSEQ multiplex PCR; TCRdb keeps in-frame clones, though not all of them. Found here are roughly 150,000 clones, more than 75% of them singletons; the top ten hold about 4.9%. Source material: peripheral blood. The receptors stem from a man younger than 35 with COVID-19, enrolled during active disease.

The chain employs TRBV28 and TRBJ2-7; D might be TRBD2 (6 bases). The CDR3 is made up of 12 amino acids. Germline CDR1 reads MDHEN; CDR2 reads SYDVKM. The V end was cut by 5 bases, the J end by 12 bases, with 17 bases between. The chain's CDR3 is CASSRRAGRGYF. CDR3 bases: TGTGCCAGCAGTCGACGAGCGGGCCGGGGGTACTTC.

Turning to this clone: At one end, the junction sequence differs from germline, possibly due to a read error. V is TRBV11-2 and J is TRBJ1-4; D is perhaps TRBD1 (5 bases). Germline values: CDR1 SGHAT, CDR2 FQNNGV. The CDR3 runs 13 residues. CDR3 in DNA: TGTGCCAGCAGCTTAGAATACGGCTGGGGACTGCTTTTT. Protein: CASSLEYGWGLLF.

V is TRBV5-1 and J is TRBJ1-2; TRBD1 is a possible D gene (5 bases). Trimming shortened V by 0 bases and J by 4 bases, and 13 bases separated the two germline ends. Germline-derived CDR1 and CDR2 are SGHRS and YFSETQ. This CDR3 spans 15 amino acids. CDR3 nucleotides: TGCGCCAGCAGCTTGGTAGGGGCCTCGGGCTATGGCTACACCTTC. Translated, it gives CASSLVGASGYGYTF.

This rearrangement joins TRBV6-4 to TRBJ2-3; 9 bases map to TRBD2. This CDR3 comprises 14 residues. The V and J ends lost 4 bases and 5 bases, in that order; junction bases with no gene match: 4. The germline V gene encodes CDR1 MRHNA and CDR2 SNTAGT. The CDR3 is CASSVVAGVDTQYF. CDR3 coding DNA: TGTGCCAGCAGTGTAGTAGCGGGAGTAGATACGCAGTATTTT.

The J gene is TRBJ1-3, the V gene TRBV28, with D hard to call. Trimming left V 1 base short and J 4 bases short, with 11 bases between. The germline gives CDR1 MDHEN, CDR2 SYDVKM. The CDR3 loop spans 15 amino acids. The CDR3: CASSLLGGEGNTIYF. Here the CDR3 DNA reads TGTGCCAGCAGTTTATTAGGAGGTGAAGGAAACACCATATATTTT.

The chain joins TRBV7-9 to TRBJ1-1; D call uncertain. CDR1 and CDR2 from the germline V gene are SEHNR and FQNEAQ (reference sequence). CDR3 length equals 15 residues. Trimming took 1 base from V and 5 from J, leaving 14 bases between them. CDR3 nucleotides: TGTGCCAGCAGCTTAGTCCCCAGCGTCGGGACTGAAGCTTTCTTT. Protein product: CASSLVPSVGTEAFF.

The V call is TRBV25-1, the J call TRBJ2-7; 8 bases fit TRBD2. V was clipped by 2 bases and J by 6 bases; unmatched bases: 12. Germline assignment: CDR1 MGHDK and CDR2 SYGVNS. The CDR3 consists of 16 residues. This chain's CDR3 is CASSESWTGGGLEQYF. In DNA, the CDR3 is TGTGCCAGCAGTGAAAGTTGGACGGGAGGGGGTCTCGAGCAGTACTTC.

The DNA of the CDR3 is TGCAGCGTCCGGGGACTAGCGGGAAACTACGAGCAGTACTTC. As protein: CSVRGLAGNYEQYF. V gene TRBV29-1 combines with J gene TRBJ2-7; the match to TRBD2 covers 13 bases. Losses at the gene ends were 6 bases for V and 3 bases for J; bases not matched to a gene: 5. The CDR3 is 14 amino acids. Germline V gene sequence: CDR1 SQVTM, CDR2 ANQGSEA.

This clone was recorded once. The chain combines TRBV9 with TRBJ2-1, with D tentatively TRBD2 (6 bases). The CDR3 loop spans 16 amino acids. The germline CDR1 and CDR2 sequences are SGDLS and YYNGEE. Trimming removed 0 bases at V and 0 bases at J, with 10 bases between. In DNA, the CDR3 is TGTGCCAGCAGCGTAGGTGCGGGATCCTCCTACAATGAGCAGTTCTTC. Translated, it gives CASSVGAGSSYNEQFF.

This sequence joins TRBV19 and TRBJ2-4, with TRBD2 matching over 15 bases. Looked up from germline, CDR1 is LNHDA and CDR2 is SQIVND (reference sequence). V lost 3 bases to trimming and J lost 6 bases; unmatched junction nucleotides: 3. This CDR3 is built from 16 residues. In nucleotides, the CDR3 is TGTGCCAGTAGTATCTGGACTAGCGGGAGGGCAAACATTCAGTACTTC. Residues: CASSIWTSGRANIQYF.

This chain's CDR3 is CASQIRWTLNYGYTF. CDR3 bases: TGTGCCTCCCAGATCCGCTGGACTCTTAACTATGGCTACACCTTC. The chain employs TRBV30 and TRBJ1-2; D remains ambiguous. Trimming stripped 7 bases from V and 1 base from J, with 19 bases between. Germline V gene sequence: CDR1 GTSNPN, CDR2 SVGIG (reference sequence). The CDR3 runs to 15 residues.

V usage is TRBV7-2 and J usage is TRBJ2-1, with 7 positions matching TRBD2. Per germline, CDR1 SGHTA and CDR2 FQGNSA. Trimming took 3 bases from V and 0 from J; bases not matched to a gene: 5. There are 16 residues in the CDR3. The CDR3 bases are TGTGCCAGCAGCTTTTGGGCTAGCGGCTCCTACAATGAGCAGTTCTTC. This encodes CASSFWASGSYNEQFF.

The chain combines TRBV6-2 or TRBV6-3 with TRBJ2-5; weak D call: TRBD2 (6 bases). V was pared by 3 bases and J by 5 bases, with 13 bases between. There are 14 residues in the CDR3. Germline V gene lookup returns CDR1 MNHEY and CDR2 SVGEGT. This CDR3 reads CASSYVGGGETQYF. The CDR3 nucleotides are TGTGCCAGCAGTTATGTGGGAGGAGGGGAGACCCAGTACTTC.

The chain recombines TRBV29-1 with TRBJ1-5, with 7 nucleotides matching TRBD1. The V gene's germline CDR1 is SQVTM and CDR2 ANQGSEA. Germline trimming cut 5 bases from V and 4 bases from J; bases unmatched to any gene: 5. CDR3 length equals 13 residues. CDR3: CSVQRGRNQPQHF. The CDR3 DNA sequence: TGCAGCGTTCAGAGGGGGCGGAATCAGCCCCAGCATTTT.

V gene TRBV27 combines with J gene TRBJ2-7; no clear D. Trimming took off 3 bases at V and 6 bases at J, with 6 bases between the two ends. The CDR3 sequence is 11 residues long. CDR1 and CDR2 (germline): MNHEY, SMNVEV (reference sequence). This chain's CDR3 is CASSFGAEQYF. The CDR3 DNA follows: TGTGCCAGCAGTTTTGGAGCCGAGCAGTACTTC.

J is TRBJ1-1 and V is TRBV7-8; D might be TRBD1 (5 bases). Germline values: CDR1 SGHVS, CDR2 FQNEAQ. V lost 5 bases, J lost 5 bases, and 6 bases lay in between. The CDR3 runs 11 residues. In DNA form, the CDR3 reads TGTGCCAGCAGCGACAGAACTGAAGCTTTCTTT. As protein: CASSDRTEAFF.

A single count supports this clone. The chain uses TRBV9 and TRBJ2-1; 7 nucleotides line up with TRBD2. Germline assignment: CDR1 SGDLS and CDR2 YYNGEE. V lost 0 bases and J lost 5; bases outside the gene matches: 8. This CDR3 region has 16 residues. The CDR3 DNA reads TGTGCCAGCAGCGTAGGGGGGGGACCAATCCACAATGAGCAGTTCTTC. It codes for CASSVGGGPIHNEQFF.

The V gene is TRBV19, the J gene TRBJ2-1, with D perhaps matching TRBD1 (6 bases). This CDR3 region has 15 residues. The germline V and J ends were trimmed by 7 bases and 8 bases, with 21 bases remaining between them. Germline V gene sequence: CDR1 LNHDA, CDR2 SQIVND (reference sequence). CDR3 nucleotides: TGTGCCAGTAACGTGCAGGGGAGAGGAATAGATGAGCAGTTCTTC. It specifies CASNVQGRGIDEQFF.

The chain recombines TRBV27 with TRBJ1-1, with D possibly being TRBD1 (6 bases). Trimming pared 4 bases from V and 1 base from J, leaving 7 bases between. CDR1 is MNHEY, CDR2 SMNVEV, per germline (reference sequence). The CDR3 is made up of 13 amino acids. CDR3 DNA: TGTGCCAGCAGTTACAGGGAGAACACTGAAGCTTTCTTT. This gives the protein CASSYRENTEAFF.

With respect to this clone: The junction departs from germline at one end; a sequencing error may be responsible. The chain is built from TRBV4-3 and TRBJ1-4; TRBD1 might be the D (5 bases). This CDR3 spans 15 amino acids. The germline gives CDR1 LGHNA, CDR2 YSLEER. CDR3 in amino acids: CASSRSTSWGEKLLF. The CDR3, as DNA: TGCGCCAGCAGTCGATCGACATCCTGGGGGGAAAAACTGCTTTTT.

This clone was recorded once. The rearrangement joins TRBV27 to TRBJ2-1, with 8 bases matching TRBD2. The germline V gene encodes CDR1 MNHEY and CDR2 SMNVEV (reference sequence). The CDR3 is made up of 14 amino acids. V lost 3 bases and J lost 9; bases outside the gene matches: 7. Here the CDR3 reads CASSFLSGSGEQFF. CDR3 sequence (DNA): TGTGCCAGCAGTTTTTTGAGCGGGAGTGGTGAGCAGTTCTTC.

The chain joins TRBV7-8 to TRBJ2-7, with 10 bases fitting TRBD1. Trimming removed 3 bases from V and 5 bases from J; junction bases left unmatched: 4. CDR3 size: 14 residues. The germline CDR1 and CDR2 sequences are SGHVS and FQNEAQ. The CDR3 here is CASSLTGGADEQYF. CDR3 in DNA: TGTGCCAGCAGCTTGACAGGGGGCGCGGACGAGCAGTACTTC.

This chain links TRBV18 with TRBJ2-3, with 8 positions matching TRBD2. After removal of 4 bases from V and 3 bases from J, the junction contained 12 bases not matched to a gene. The CDR3 spans 17 residues. Germline CDR1 is KGHSH and CDR2 is LQKENI. CDR3 sequence reads: CASSLRGAGVVTDTQYF. For the CDR3, the DNA is TGTGCCAGCTCACTCCGTGGAGCGGGAGTGGTTACAGATACGCAGTATTTT.

The chain combines TRBV18 with TRBJ2-7; 9 bases line up with TRBD2. CDR1 KGHSH and CDR2 LQKENI come from the germline V gene. The V segment lost 4 bases and the J segment 6 bases; nucleotides outside the gene matches: 13. This CDR3 spans 16 amino acids. Here the CDR3 reads CASSRTGGGLAIEQYF. As DNA, the CDR3 is TGTGCCAGCTCACGGACAGGTGGGGGACTAGCAATCGAGCAGTACTTC.

This chain uses TRBV3-1 (or the pseudogene TRBV3-2) with TRBJ2-2; 12 bases match TRBD2. The junction had 10 bases not matched to a gene; V was cut back by 4 bases and J by 4 bases. Germline V CDR1 and CDR2: LGHDT, YNNKEL (reference sequence). The CDR3 has 18 amino acids. The CDR3 coding sequence is TGTGCCAGCAGCCCACCAAGCGGACTAGCGGGACTCACCGGGGAGCTGTTTTTT. The encoded protein is CASSPPSGLAGLTGELFF.

The chain joins TRBV27 to TRBJ2-2; 8 nucleotides agree with TRBD1. This CDR3 contains 16 residues. Germline CDR1 is MNHEY and CDR2 is SMNVEV (reference sequence). V shed 5 bases and J 5 bases; nucleotides not matched to a gene: 10. CDR3 in DNA: TGTGCCAGCAGTCCCAGGGACAGGCGGTGGACCGGGGAGCTGTTTTTT. Protein product: CASSPRDRRWTGELFF.

The genes are TRBV7-9 and TRBJ2-7; D possibly corresponds to TRBD2 (5 bases). CDR3 length: 15 residues. Looked up from germline, CDR1 is SEHNR and CDR2 is FQNEAQ (reference sequence). The V and J ends lost 1 base and 2 bases respectively, with 12 bases between them. The DNA for the CDR3 is TGTGCCAGCAGCTTAGTTCCGGGGAAAGCCTACGAGCAGTACTTC. Translating it yields CASSLVPGKAYEQYF. Drawing the rest from reference TRBV7-9 and TRBJ2-7, the complete variable domain is DTGVSQNPRHKITKRGQNVTFRCDPISEHNRLYWYRQTLGQGPEFLTYFQNEAQLEKSRLLSDRFSAERPKGSFSTLEIQRTEQGDSAMYLCASSLVPGKAYEQYFGPGTRLTVT.

The chain combines TRBV11-2 with TRBJ2-7; the D gene is possibly TRBD2 (5 bases). Germline CDR1 SGHAT, CDR2 FQNNGV. V was shortened by 1 base and J by 2 bases, with 9 bases between the two germline ends. The CDR3 sequence is 14 residues long. CDR3 coding DNA: TGTGCCAGCAGCTTAGTTGGTAGCGCCTACGAGCAGTACTTC. This encodes CASSLVGSAYEQYF.

For this clone: This sample includes further DNA sequences coding for the same CDR3. V and J are TRBV2 and TRBJ2-5, with unresolved D. The V end lost 1 base, the J end lost 0 bases, and 3 bases lay between the germline ends. The CDR3 sequence is 13 residues long. CDR1 is SNHLY and CDR2 is FYNNEI in the germline V gene. CDR3 sequence: CASSEDYQETQYF. The CDR3 DNA is TGTGCCAGCAGTGAAGACTACCAAGAGACCCAGTACTTC.

The chain combines TRBV11-2 with TRBJ1-3, with D perhaps matching TRBD1 (6 bases). The CDR3 totals 16 residues. CDR1 and CDR2 (germline): SGHAT, FQNNGV. The germline V and J ends were trimmed by 3 bases and 0 bases, with 12 bases remaining between them. For the CDR3, the DNA is TGTGCCAGCAGCTTTTGGGACATCAGCTCTGGAAACACCATATATTTT. It yields the protein CASSFWDISSGNTIYF.

The chain recombines TRBV5-6 with TRBJ1-2, with D uncertain. Germline CDR1 and CDR2: SGHDT and YYEEEE. V shed 2 bases and J shed 8 bases, with 10 bases lying between them. The CDR3 has 12 residues. The CDR3 coding sequence is TGTGCCAGCAGCTTAAACCGGTTAGGCTACACCTTC. As protein: CASSLNRLGYTF.

The chain employs TRBV19 and TRBJ2-7; TRBD1 agrees at 8 bases. Germline lookup yields CDR1 LNHDA and CDR2 SQIVND (reference sequence). The CDR3 consists of 13 residues. The V gene end was trimmed by 6 bases and the J gene end by 1 base; junction bases not matched to a gene: 2. The CDR3 sequence: CASRRQGSYEQYF. The CDR3 DNA is TGTGCCAGTAGGAGACAGGGGTCCTACGAGCAGTACTTC.